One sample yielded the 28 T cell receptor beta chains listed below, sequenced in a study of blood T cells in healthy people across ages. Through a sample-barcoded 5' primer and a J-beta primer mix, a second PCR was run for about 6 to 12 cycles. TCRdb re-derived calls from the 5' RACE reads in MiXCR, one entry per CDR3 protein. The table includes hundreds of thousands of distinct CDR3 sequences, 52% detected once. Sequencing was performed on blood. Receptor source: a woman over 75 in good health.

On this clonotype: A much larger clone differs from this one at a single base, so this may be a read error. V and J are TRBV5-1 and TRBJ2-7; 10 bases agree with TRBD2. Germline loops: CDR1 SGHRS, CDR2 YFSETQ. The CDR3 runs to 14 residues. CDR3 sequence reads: CASSPRTSGYELYF. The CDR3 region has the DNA TGCGCCAGCAGCCCCCGGACTAGCGGCTACGAGCTGTACTTC.

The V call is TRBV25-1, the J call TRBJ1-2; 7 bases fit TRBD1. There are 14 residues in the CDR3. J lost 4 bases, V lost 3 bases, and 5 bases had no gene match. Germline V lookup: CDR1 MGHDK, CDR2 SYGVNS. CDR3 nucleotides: TGTGCCAGCAGTGATCTACAGGGGTCCTATGGCTACACCTTC. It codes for CASSDLQGSYGYTF.

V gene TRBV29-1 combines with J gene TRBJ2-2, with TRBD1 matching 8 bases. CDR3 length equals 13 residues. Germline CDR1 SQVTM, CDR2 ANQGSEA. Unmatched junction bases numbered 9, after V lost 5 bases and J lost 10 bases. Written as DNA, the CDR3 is TGCAGCGTTACAGACAGGGGAGGCGAGGAGCTGTTTTTT. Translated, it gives CSVTDRGGEELFF.

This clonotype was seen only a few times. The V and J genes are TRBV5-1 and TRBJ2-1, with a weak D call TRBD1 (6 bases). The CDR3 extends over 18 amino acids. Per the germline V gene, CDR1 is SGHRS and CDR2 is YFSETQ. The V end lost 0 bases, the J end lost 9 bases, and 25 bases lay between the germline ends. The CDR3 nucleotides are TGCGCCAGCAGCTTGGGGACAGTGGGCGGTCAGGGAAGGGGTGAGCAGTTCTTC. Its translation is CASSLGTVGGQGRGEQFF.

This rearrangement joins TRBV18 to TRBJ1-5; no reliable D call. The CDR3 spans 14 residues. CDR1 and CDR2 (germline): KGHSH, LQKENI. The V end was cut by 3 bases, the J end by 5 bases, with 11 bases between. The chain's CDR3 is CASSPLEVDQPQHF. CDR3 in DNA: TGTGCCAGCTCACCCCTCGAGGTAGATCAGCCCCAGCATTTT.

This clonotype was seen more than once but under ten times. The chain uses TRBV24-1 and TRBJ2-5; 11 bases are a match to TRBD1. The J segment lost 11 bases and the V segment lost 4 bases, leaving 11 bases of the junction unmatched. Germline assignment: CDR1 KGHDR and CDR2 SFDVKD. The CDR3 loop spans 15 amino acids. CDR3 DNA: TGTGCCACCAGTGACCCGGGACAGGGGGGCCATGAGCAGTACTTC. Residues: CATSDPGQGGHEQYF.

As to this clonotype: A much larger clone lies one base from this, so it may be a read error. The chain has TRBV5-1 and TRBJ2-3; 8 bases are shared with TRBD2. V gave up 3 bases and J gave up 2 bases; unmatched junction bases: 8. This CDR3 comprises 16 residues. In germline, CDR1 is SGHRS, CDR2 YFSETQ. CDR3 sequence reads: CASSSLGREDTDTQYF. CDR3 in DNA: TGCGCCAGCAGCTCCTTAGGGCGGGAGGACACAGATACGCAGTATTTT.

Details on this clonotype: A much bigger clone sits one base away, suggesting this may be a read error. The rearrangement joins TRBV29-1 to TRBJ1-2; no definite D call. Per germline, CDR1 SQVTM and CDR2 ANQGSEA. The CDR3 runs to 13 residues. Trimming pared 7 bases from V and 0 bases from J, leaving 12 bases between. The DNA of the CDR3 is TGCAGCGCAAAAAAGGCCGCTAACTATGGCTACACCTTC. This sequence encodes CSAKKAANYGYTF.

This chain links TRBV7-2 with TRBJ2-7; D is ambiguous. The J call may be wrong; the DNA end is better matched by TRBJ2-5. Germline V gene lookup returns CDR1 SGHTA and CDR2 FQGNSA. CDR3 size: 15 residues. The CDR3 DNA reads TGTGCCAGCAGCTTAGCTCCCAAACACCAAGAGACCCAGTACTTC. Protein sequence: CASSLAPKHQETQYF.

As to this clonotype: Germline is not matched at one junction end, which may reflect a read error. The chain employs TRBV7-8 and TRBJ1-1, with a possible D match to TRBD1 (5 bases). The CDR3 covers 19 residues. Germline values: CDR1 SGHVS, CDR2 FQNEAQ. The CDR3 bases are TGTACCAGCAGCTTAGCGCATGGCAGAGGGGAAAGGATGAACACTGAAGCTTTCTTT. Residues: CTSSLAHGRGERMNTEAFF.

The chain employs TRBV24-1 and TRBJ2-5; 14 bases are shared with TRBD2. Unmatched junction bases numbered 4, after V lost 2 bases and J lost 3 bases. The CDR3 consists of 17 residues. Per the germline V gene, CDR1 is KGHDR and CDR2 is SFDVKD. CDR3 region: CATSDSPGLAGEETQYF. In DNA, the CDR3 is TGTGCCACCAGTGATTCTCCGGGACTAGCGGGGGAAGAGACCCAGTACTTC.

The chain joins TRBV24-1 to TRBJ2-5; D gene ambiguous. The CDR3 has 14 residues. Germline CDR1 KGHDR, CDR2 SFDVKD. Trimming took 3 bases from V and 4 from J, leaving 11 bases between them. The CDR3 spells CATSDRVTTETQYF. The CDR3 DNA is TGTGCCACCAGTGATCGGGTCACAACAGAGACCCAGTACTTC.

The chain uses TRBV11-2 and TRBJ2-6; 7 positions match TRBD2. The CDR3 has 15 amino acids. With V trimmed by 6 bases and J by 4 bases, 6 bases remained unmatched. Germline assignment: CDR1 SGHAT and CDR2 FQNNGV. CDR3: CASSGEGSGANVLTF. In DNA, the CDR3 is TGTGCCAGCAGTGGGGAGGGTTCCGGGGCCAACGTCCTGACTTTC.

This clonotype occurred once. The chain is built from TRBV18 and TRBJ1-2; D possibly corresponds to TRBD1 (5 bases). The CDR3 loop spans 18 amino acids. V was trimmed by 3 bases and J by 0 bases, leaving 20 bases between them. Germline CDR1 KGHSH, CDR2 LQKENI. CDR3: CASSPRRGGLYPNYGYTF. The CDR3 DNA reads TGTGCCAGCTCACCGCGGAGGGGTGGATTGTATCCTAACTATGGCTACACCTTC.

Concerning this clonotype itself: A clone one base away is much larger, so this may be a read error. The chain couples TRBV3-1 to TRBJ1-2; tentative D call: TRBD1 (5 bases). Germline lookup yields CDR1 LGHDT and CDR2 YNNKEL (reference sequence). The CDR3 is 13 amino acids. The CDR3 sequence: CARSQDPRAGYTF. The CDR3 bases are TGTGCCCGCAGCCAAGATCCCAGGGCTGGCTACACCTTC.

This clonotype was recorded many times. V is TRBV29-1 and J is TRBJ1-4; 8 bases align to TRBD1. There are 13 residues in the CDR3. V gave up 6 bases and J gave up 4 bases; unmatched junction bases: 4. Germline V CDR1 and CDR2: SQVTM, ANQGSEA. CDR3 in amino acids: CSVTGAFNEKLFF. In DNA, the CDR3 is TGCAGCGTGACAGGGGCTTTTAATGAAAAACTGTTTTTT.

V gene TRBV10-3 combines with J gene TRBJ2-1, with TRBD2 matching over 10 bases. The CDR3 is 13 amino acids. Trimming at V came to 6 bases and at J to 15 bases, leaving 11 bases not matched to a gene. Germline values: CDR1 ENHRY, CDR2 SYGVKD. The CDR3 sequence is CAIRTSGVDGLFF. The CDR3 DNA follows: TGTGCCATCAGAACTAGCGGGGTGGATGGGCTGTTCTTC.

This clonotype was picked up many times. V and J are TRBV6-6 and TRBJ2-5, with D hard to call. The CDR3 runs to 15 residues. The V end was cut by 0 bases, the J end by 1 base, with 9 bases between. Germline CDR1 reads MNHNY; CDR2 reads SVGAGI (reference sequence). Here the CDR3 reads CASSYSQFIQETQYF. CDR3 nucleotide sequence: TGTGCCAGCAGTTACTCCCAGTTTATCCAAGAGACCCAGTACTTC.

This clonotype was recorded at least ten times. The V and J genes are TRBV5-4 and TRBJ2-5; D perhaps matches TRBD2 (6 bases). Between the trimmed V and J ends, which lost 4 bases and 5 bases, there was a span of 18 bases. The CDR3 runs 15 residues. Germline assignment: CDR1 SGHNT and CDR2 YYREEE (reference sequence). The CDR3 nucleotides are TGTGCCAGCAGCGGAAAGACTAGTAGGGGTGAGACCCAGTACTTC. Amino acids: CASSGKTSRGETQYF.

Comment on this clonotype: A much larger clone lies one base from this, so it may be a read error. The CDR3 loop is CASSFRSGGYEQYF. The DNA of the CDR3 is TGTGCCAGCAGTTTTAGGAGCGGGGGCTACGAGCAGTACTTC. This chain connects TRBV12-3 or TRBV12-4 to TRBJ2-5, with 8 bases fitting TRBD2. Judging by the DNA end, TRBJ2-7 fits better; the J call may be wrong. The CDR3 length is 14 residues.

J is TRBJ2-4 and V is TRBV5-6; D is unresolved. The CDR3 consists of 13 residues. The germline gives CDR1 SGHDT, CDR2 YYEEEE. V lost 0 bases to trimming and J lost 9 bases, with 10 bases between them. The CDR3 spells CASSLGSGSIQYF. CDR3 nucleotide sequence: TGTGCCAGCAGCTTGGGTTCTGGCAGCATTCAGTACTTC.

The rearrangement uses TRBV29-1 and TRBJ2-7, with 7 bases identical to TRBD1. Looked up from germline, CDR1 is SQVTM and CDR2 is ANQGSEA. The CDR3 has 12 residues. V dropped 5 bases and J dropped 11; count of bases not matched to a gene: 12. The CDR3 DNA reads TGCAGCGTTTCCCGAGGGACAGCCTCGAAGTACTTC. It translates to CSVSRGTASKYF.

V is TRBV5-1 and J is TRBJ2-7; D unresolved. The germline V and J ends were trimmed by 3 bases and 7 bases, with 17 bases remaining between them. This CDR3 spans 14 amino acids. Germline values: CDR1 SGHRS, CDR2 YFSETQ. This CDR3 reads CASSSAEKYGEQYF. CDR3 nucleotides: TGCGCCAGCAGCTCGGCGGAGAAATACGGGGAGCAGTACTTC. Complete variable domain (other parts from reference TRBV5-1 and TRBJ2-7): KAGVTQTPRYLIKTRGQQVTLSCSPISGHRSVSWYQQTPGQGLQFLFEYFSETQRNKGNFPGRFSGRQFSNSRSEMNVSTLELGDSALYLCASSSAEKYGEQYFGPGTRLTVT.

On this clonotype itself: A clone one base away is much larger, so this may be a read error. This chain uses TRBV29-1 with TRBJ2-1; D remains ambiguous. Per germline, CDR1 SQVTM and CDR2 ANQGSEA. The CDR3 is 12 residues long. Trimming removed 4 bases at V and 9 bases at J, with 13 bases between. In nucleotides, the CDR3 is TGCAGCGTTGCGGTGGTTATCAGTGAGCAGTTCTTC. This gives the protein CSVAVVISEQFF.

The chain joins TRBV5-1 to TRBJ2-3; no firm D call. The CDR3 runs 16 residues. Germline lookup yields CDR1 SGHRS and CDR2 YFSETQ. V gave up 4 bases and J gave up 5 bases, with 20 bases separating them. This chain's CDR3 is CASSPQPSLSVDTQYF. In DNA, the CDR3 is TGCGCCAGCAGCCCTCAACCCAGCCTCTCGGTAGATACGCAGTATTTT.

This chain's CDR3 is CASSLRGIDGYTF. The DNA of the CDR3 is TGTGCCAGCAGTCTGAGGGGGATAGATGGCTACACCTTC. The chain links TRBV12-3 or TRBV12-4 to TRBJ1-2; possibly TRBD1 for D (6 bases). CDR3 length equals 13 residues. Trimming took 5 bases from V and 6 from J, leaving 13 bases between them.

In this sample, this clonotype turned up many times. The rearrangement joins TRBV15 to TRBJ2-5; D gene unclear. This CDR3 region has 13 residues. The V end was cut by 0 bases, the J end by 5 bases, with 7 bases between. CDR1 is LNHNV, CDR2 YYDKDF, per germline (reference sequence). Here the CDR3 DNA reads TGTGCCACCAGCAGAGATCGAGTCGAGACCCAGTACTTC. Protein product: CATSRDRVETQYF.

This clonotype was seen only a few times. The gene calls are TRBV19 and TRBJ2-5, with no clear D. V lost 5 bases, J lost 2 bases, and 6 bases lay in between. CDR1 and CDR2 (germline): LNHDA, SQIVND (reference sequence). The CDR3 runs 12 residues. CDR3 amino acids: CASSSRQETQYF. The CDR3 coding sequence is TGTGCCAGTAGTTCCAGGCAAGAGACCCAGTACTTC.